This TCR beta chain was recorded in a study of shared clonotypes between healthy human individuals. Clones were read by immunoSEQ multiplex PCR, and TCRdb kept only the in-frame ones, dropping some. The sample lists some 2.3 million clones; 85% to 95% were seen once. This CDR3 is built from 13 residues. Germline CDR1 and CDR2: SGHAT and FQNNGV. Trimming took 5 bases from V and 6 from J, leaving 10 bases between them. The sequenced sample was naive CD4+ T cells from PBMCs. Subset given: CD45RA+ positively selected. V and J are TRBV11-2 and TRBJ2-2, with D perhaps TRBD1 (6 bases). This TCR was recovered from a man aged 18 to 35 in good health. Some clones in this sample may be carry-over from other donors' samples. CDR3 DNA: TGTGCCAGCAGCCAGCAGGGGTCCGGGGAGCTGTTTTTT. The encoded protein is CASSQQGSGELFF.